Shown below are 21 T cell receptor beta chains from a single sample sequenced in a study of T cells in Graves' hyperthyroidism and ophthalmopathy (dated by TCRdb to between 2017 and 2020). Preparation of the library involved multiplex PCR. Sequencing was performed on an Illumina HiSeq 2000. Amplification of TCR beta CDR3 regions was carried out from RNA transcripts. A first-round RT-PCR of the TCR CDR3 used the HTBI primer set with the Qiagen OneStep RT-PCR kit. TCRdb reworked the public reads: Q25 trimming with fastp, MiXCR clone assembly, productive beta chains retained. CDR3 protein sequences are deduplicated, and each keeps its most common genes and DNA. This sample lists about 270,000 distinct CDR3 sequences; around 22% were detected once. The ten largest clonotypes hold approximately 60% of the sample. Sequences were obtained from blood. The source of these receptors is a man between 25 and 39 years old with Graves' ophthalmopathy.

The chain joins TRBV2 to TRBJ2-5, with 13 bases matching TRBD2. The germline V gene encodes CDR1 SNHLY and CDR2 FYNNEI. The V and J ends lost 6 bases and 2 bases, in that order; junction bases with no gene match: 6. There are 16 residues in the CDR3. The CDR3: CASRLLAGGFQETQYF. DNA for the CDR3: TGTGCCAGCAGGTTACTAGCGGGAGGGTTTCAAGAGACCCAGTACTTC. Complete variable domain (other parts from reference TRBV2 and TRBJ2-5): EPEVTQTPSHQVTQMGQEVILRCVPISNHLYFYWYRQILGQKVEFLVSFYNNEISEKSEIFDDQFSVERPDGSNFTLKIRSTKLEDSAMYFCASRLLAGGFQETQYFGPGTRLLVL.

This clonotype appeared once. This chain links TRBV24-1 with TRBJ2-1, with 8 nucleotides matching TRBD1. The CDR3 contains 15 residues. In germline, CDR1 is KGHDR, CDR2 SFDVKD. Trimming took 7 bases from V and 6 from J; bases not matched to a gene: 10. The CDR3 sequence: CATSQARGQGNEQFF. The CDR3 region has the DNA TGTGCCACCAGCCAAGCCAGGGGGCAGGGCAATGAGCAGTTCTTC.

This clonotype was picked up many times. The rearrangement uses TRBV11-2 and TRBJ2-7; no clear D. CDR1 is SGHAT and CDR2 is FQNNGV in the germline V gene. The V end was cut by 4 bases, the J end by 6 bases, with 16 bases between. The CDR3 is 14 residues long. The CDR3 spells CASSSRKGSSEQYF. The CDR3 nucleotides are TGTGCCAGCAGCTCTCGCAAAGGTAGTTCCGAGCAGTACTTC.

The chain joins TRBV6-5 to TRBJ1-5, with D unclear. Trimming removed 0 bases at V and 8 bases at J, with 11 bases between. This CDR3 comprises 14 residues. The V gene's germline CDR1 is MNHEY and CDR2 SVGAGI. The CDR3 nucleotides read TGTGCCAGCAGTTACTCGAGAGGTTATAAGCCCCAGCATTTT. It encodes CASSYSRGYKPQHF.

As to this clonotype: A single base separates this from a much larger clone, so it may be a read error. The CDR3 spells CAWQDRDRRKWGFF. In DNA, the CDR3 is TGTGCCTGGCAGGACCGGGACAGGAGAAAATGGGGGTTTTTT. This sequence joins TRBV30 and TRBJ2-2; 8 nucleotides align to TRBD1. The CDR3 spans 14 residues. Germline CDR1 is GTSNPN and CDR2 is SVGIG (reference sequence). Losses at the gene ends were 5 bases for V and 16 bases for J; bases not matched to a gene: 18.

This chain links TRBV19 with TRBJ2-3, with D possibly TRBD1 on 5 matching bases. The CDR3 runs to 14 residues. CDR1 is LNHDA and CDR2 is SQIVND in the germline V gene (reference sequence). The germline V and J ends were trimmed by 5 bases and 1 base, with 10 bases remaining between them. In nucleotides, the CDR3 is TGTGCCAGTAGTCCGAAACAGGGCACAGATACGCAGTATTTT. Encoded protein: CASSPKQGTDTQYF.

This clonotype was counted ten times or more. This rearrangement joins TRBV15 to TRBJ2-1; D remains unclear. Deletions cut 5 bases from V and 0 bases from J, with 14 bases between. Per germline, CDR1 LNHNV and CDR2 YYDKDF (reference sequence). CDR3 length: 16 residues. The CDR3 DNA reads as TGTGCCACCAGCTTTCTCCCAATGAGCTCCTACAATGAGCAGTTCTTC. This encodes CATSFLPMSSYNEQFF. The full variable domain, rest sourced from reference TRBV15 and TRBJ2-1, is DAMVIQNPRYQVTQFGKPVTLSCSQTLNHNVMYWYQQKSSQAPKLLFHYYDKDFNNEADTPDNFQSRRPNTSFCFLDIRSPGLGDTAMYLCATSFLPMSSYNEQFFGPGTRLTVL.

The sample holds a few counts of this clonotype. V is TRBV25-1 and J is TRBJ1-1; 7 bases are a match to TRBD1. The CDR3 extends over 12 amino acids. V trimming: 8 bases; J trimming: 4 bases; junction bases outside the gene matches: 4. Germline values: CDR1 MGHDK, CDR2 SYGVNS. The CDR3 protein is CASQTGSTEAFF. The CDR3 DNA reads TGTGCCAGCCAGACAGGGTCCACTGAAGCTTTCTTT.

This clonotype was detected ten times or more. J is TRBJ1-5 and V is TRBV30, with a weak D call TRBD1 (5 bases). Trimming cost V 1 base and J 7 bases, with 14 bases left between them. CDR3 size: 14 residues. Per germline, CDR1 GTSNPN and CDR2 SVGIG (reference sequence). In DNA form, the CDR3 reads TGTGCCTGGAGTGCCGACAGTCAGTGGCAGCCCCAGCATTTT. Translating it yields CAWSADSQWQPQHF.

This sequence joins TRBV30 and TRBJ2-2, with unresolved D. The CDR3 sequence is 12 residues long. V lost 2 bases and J 4 bases, leaving 5 bases between the germline ends. From germline, CDR1 is GTSNPN and CDR2 SVGIG (reference sequence). The CDR3 DNA reads TGTGCCTGGAGTTTAGGCACCGGGGAGCTGTTTTTT. Its protein is CAWSLGTGELFF.

This clonotype was detected a few times. V and J are TRBV5-1 and TRBJ2-3, with D perhaps TRBD1 or TRBD2 (5 bases each). Looked up from germline, CDR1 is SGHRS and CDR2 is YFSETQ. Trimming cost V 4 bases and J 5 bases, with 17 bases left between them. The CDR3 runs 15 residues. The CDR3 spells CASSPGTRPGDTQYF. The DNA for the CDR3 is TGCGCCAGCAGCCCCGGGACGAGGCCCGGAGATACGCAGTATTTT.

Only a few counts were recorded for this clonotype. This chain connects TRBV18 to TRBJ2-2, with D tentatively TRBD2 (5 bases). Trimming took 5 bases from V and 0 from J, leaving 10 bases between them. The CDR3 loop spans 15 amino acids. Looked up from germline, CDR1 is KGHSH and CDR2 is LQKENI. CDR3 residues: CASSSGIANTGELFF. The DNA for the CDR3 is TGTGCCAGCTCATCCGGGATCGCGAACACCGGGGAGCTGTTTTTT.

The rearrangement joins TRBV15 to TRBJ2-1, with unresolved D. CDR1 is LNHNV and CDR2 is YYDKDF in the germline V gene (reference sequence). The CDR3 totals 16 residues. V was trimmed by 5 bases and J by 11 bases, leaving 25 bases between them. CDR3 sequence reads: CATSGQPLVPLGKQFF. The DNA of the CDR3 is TGTGCCACCAGCGGCCAGCCCCTGGTACCACTGGGGAAGCAGTTCTTC.

The table lists this clonotype with a few counts. The genes are TRBV20-1 and TRBJ1-2; D may be TRBD1 (6 bases). The germline V gene has CDR1 DFQATT and CDR2 SNEGSKA (reference sequence). The CDR3 has 11 amino acids. V lost 3 bases, J lost 9 bases, and 11 bases lay in between. For the CDR3, the DNA is TGCAGTGCTAGGTACAGGGAACGCTACACCTTC. Encoded protein: CSARYRERYTF.

This clonotype came up a few times. The genes are TRBV7-9 and TRBJ1-1, with a weak D call TRBD1 (5 bases). With 6 bases removed from V and 1 base from J, the gap between germline ends came to 12 bases. CDR1 and CDR2 from the germline V gene are SEHNR and FQNEAQ (reference sequence). The CDR3 totals 14 residues. The CDR3 region has the DNA TGTGCCAGCAGGGATACGACAGAGAACACTGAAGCTTTCTTT. Translating gives CASRDTTENTEAFF.

This clonotype was detected a few times. V gene TRBV6-1 combines with J gene TRBJ2-7; 10 bases match TRBD1. The CDR3 has 15 amino acids. Germline V lookup: CDR1 MNHNS, CDR2 SASEGT. Germline trimming cut 4 bases from V and 0 bases from J; bases unmatched to any gene: 3. CDR3 sequence reads: CASSADRGSSYEQYF. DNA for the CDR3: TGTGCCAGCAGTGCGGACAGGGGGAGCTCCTACGAGCAGTACTTC.

This clonotype was observed many times. The chain combines TRBV20-1 with TRBJ2-7, with 8 bases matching TRBD1. Germline assignment: CDR1 DFQATT and CDR2 SNEGSKA (reference sequence). The CDR3 spans 14 residues. The V gene end was trimmed by 5 bases and the J gene end by 4 bases; junction bases not matched to a gene: 10. CDR3 sequence (DNA): TGCAGTGCTGGGGGTGGAGGGGACAGGTACGAGCAGTACTTC. Its translation is CSAGGGGDRYEQYF.

The rearrangement links TRBV7-2 to TRBJ2-7, with D possibly being TRBD1 (5 bases). The CDR3 has 14 residues. The V end was cut by 5 bases, the J end by 3 bases, with 14 bases between. Germline CDR1 SGHTA, CDR2 FQGNSA. The chain's CDR3 is CASSQTDLSYEQYF. As DNA, the CDR3 is TGTGCCAGCAGCCAGACAGATTTAAGCTACGAGCAGTACTTC.

The chain recombines TRBV27 with TRBJ1-2; TRBD1 agrees at 7 bases. The germline V gene has CDR1 MNHEY and CDR2 SMNVEV (reference sequence). V trimming: 2 bases; J trimming: 6 bases; junction bases outside the gene matches: 9. This CDR3 has 15 amino acids. The CDR3 sequence: CASSLTATGFNGYTF. For the CDR3, the DNA is TGTGCCAGCAGTTTAACCGCGACAGGGTTCAATGGCTACACCTTC.

This clonotype appeared many times. The chain couples TRBV11-2 to TRBJ1-2; D is uncertain. Germline CDR1 SGHAT, CDR2 FQNNGV. The CDR3 length is 14 residues. V lost 5 bases and J lost 8, with 18 bases in between. The CDR3 protein is CASSPSAGIGGYTF. CDR3 DNA: TGTGCCAGCAGCCCTTCGGCGGGGATCGGCGGCTACACCTTC.

The chain uses TRBV4-1 and TRBJ2-5, with D unclear. In germline, CDR1 is MGHRA, CDR2 YSYEKL. The V gene lost 0 bases and the J gene lost 2 bases, with 10 bases spanning the gap. This CDR3 contains 15 residues. CDR3 DNA sequence: TGCGCCAGCAGCCAAGATGAGGCCCAACAAGAGACCCAGTACTTC. Translating it yields CASSQDEAQQETQYF.